The following is a T cell receptor (beta chain) sequence with its context. The target of this receptor is not known. Base qualities are not at hand, and no much larger clone is one base apart. This sample was included in a study of CD8+CD57+ T cells in acquired aplastic anemia (dated 2018 in TCRdb). Notes on the research overall: A mean of approximately 3 ug of DNA, ranging from roughly 0.19 to 27.4 ug, was extracted from sorted CD4+ and CD8+ cells. Healthy donor samples averaged roughly 10 million reads for CD4+ and 11 million to 13 million for CD8+ cells. Study-level results and caveats: CD8+ Simpson's diversity did not differ significantly between patients and healthy controls (P=0.060). Around 27 CD8+ CDR3 sequences were found to be shared between patients and controls, but these sequences appeared to be highly expressed in patients and within the immunodominant clones of the patients.

In the study, sorted CD4+ and CD8+ blood T cells from patients with severe aplastic anemia and from healthy subjects underwent deep sequencing of TCR repertoires. Ficoll-Paque density gradient centrifugation was used to isolate peripheral blood mononuclear cells. Before DNA was extracted, CD4+ and CD8+ T cells were sorted using either FACS or magnetic beads. TCR beta VDJ combination and CDR3 sequence profiling used genomic DNA as the template. An Illumina HiSeq 2000 was the platform used for TCR repertoire sequencing. Per the source publication's procedure: Repertoires were assessed using TRBV/TRBJ rearrangement plots, CDR3 size and DJ length profiles, and Simpson's diversity index. The immunodominant clone was defined as the most abundant DNA sequence in deep sequencing data. CDR3 amino acid sequences were screened for sharing across subjects and were compared with published repertoires and the VDJdb database. TCRdb's own reprocessing of the public reads used fastp at Q25 and MiXCR and kept productive beta chains. CDR3 protein sequences are deduplicated, and each keeps its most common genes and DNA. TCRdb's processing, not the authors', yielded these V and J calls. The sample contains about 400,000 distinct CDR3 sequences, just under 70% of them found a single time. The leading ten clones occupy around 4% of the sample.

V lost 2 bases and J lost 4 bases; the stretch between them is 8 bases long. Reading from cysteine to phenylalanine, the CDR3 counts 13 amino acids. The DNA shown is the 39-base CDR3, in frame from base 1. Per the germline V gene (reference sequence), LNHDA is the CDR1 and SQIVND is the CDR2. The clonotype was recovered from a human donor in good health, serving as a control. The rearrangement combines TRBV19 with TRBJ1-2; the D gene assignment is ambiguous. What was sequenced was sorted CD4+, CD8+, or CD8+CD57+ T cells (not recorded which) from PBMCs. The nucleotides are TGTGCCAGTAGTATAAACGGAGGCTATGGCTACACCTTC. This encodes CASSINGGYGYTF.